Sequencing of this T cell receptor beta chain was carried out in a study of control samples from healthy donors and cancer patients. Assay used: immunoSEQ multiplex PCR; TCRdb lists only in-frame clones, some missing. The sample shows about 130,000 clones, about 88% of them seen only once. Specimen: blood. The receptor's source is a man over 45 in good health.

The CDR3 reads CASSLVGSYNSPLHF. The CDR3 nucleotides read TGTGCCAGCAGCTTAGTAGGCTCCTATAATTCACCCCTCCACTTT. This chain connects TRBV11-3 to TRBJ1-6; no reliable D call. CDR1 and CDR2 from the germline V gene are SGHNT and YENEEA. This CDR3 has 15 amino acids. The ends were cut back, 1 base at V and 0 bases at J, with 4 bases in the middle.